Following are 28 T cell receptor beta chains from one sample sequenced in a study of beta chain features in type 1 diabetes. cDNA synthesis used the whole RNA isolate, giving expressed TCRB sequences. Generated by immunoSEQ multiplex PCR, the TCRdb table keeps only in-frame clones and is missing some. Here the sample spans almost 350,000 clones, about a tenth being singletons. Their recognized antigens are unknown. Broader study findings: Within each of all four CD4+ subsets, Type 1 diabetes patients had TCRB CDR3s that were moderately but significantly shorter.

The sample was central memory CD4+ T cells from blood. These receptors were collected from a man aged 25 to 40 with type 1 diabetes.

This chain joins TRBV5-1 and TRBJ1-1; D remains unclear. The germline gives CDR1 SGHRS, CDR2 YFSETQ. This CDR3 has 15 amino acids. Trimming took off 4 bases at V and 0 bases at J, with 13 bases between the two ends. CDR3 protein: CASSEGRSMNTEAFF. CDR3 DNA: TGCGCCAGCAGCGAAGGACGGAGCATGAACACTGAAGCTTTCTTT.

The chain joins TRBV7-2 to TRBJ1-1, with a possible D match to TRBD1 (5 bases). This CDR3 has 14 amino acids. Germline V gene data show CDR1 as SGHTA and CDR2 as FQGNSA. V was clipped by 3 bases and J by 4 bases, with 12 bases between them. The CDR3 DNA sequence: TGTGCCAGCAGCTTCGAAGGGGCGGGCACTGAAGCTTTCTTT. It translates to CASSFEGAGTEAFF.

This clone has at least ten counts. The J gene is TRBJ2-5, the V gene TRBV10-1, with a tentative D call TRBD2 (6 bases). CDR1 is WNHNN, CDR2 SYGVQD, per germline (reference sequence). CDR3 length: 13 residues. V dropped 2 bases and J dropped 5 bases, with 9 bases sitting between them. The CDR3 nucleotides read TGCGCCAGCAGTGAGGGCGGGGAGGAGACCCAGTACTTC. Translated, it gives CASSEGGEETQYF.

This clone was counted many times. The genes are TRBV11-2 and TRBJ2-3; weak D call: TRBD2 (5 bases). The V gene lost 1 base and the J gene lost 2 bases, with 7 bases spanning the gap. The CDR3 is 14 residues long. Germline V gene data show CDR1 as SGHAT and CDR2 as FQNNGV. The CDR3 protein is CASSLAGITDTQYF. The CDR3 DNA sequence: TGTGCCAGCAGCTTAGCGGGGATCACAGATACGCAGTATTTT.

This chain joins TRBV5-1 and TRBJ1-4, with a weak D call TRBD1 (6 bases). This CDR3 contains 16 residues. V was clipped by 2 bases and J by 5 bases, with 16 bases between them. Germline V gene data show CDR1 as SGHRS and CDR2 as YFSETQ. CDR3 in amino acids: CASSLLSTGRNEKLFF. In DNA, the CDR3 is TGCGCCAGCAGCTTACTCTCAACAGGGAGGAATGAAAAACTGTTTTTT.

This clone was observed a handful of times. The V call is TRBV18, the J call TRBJ2-7, with D tentatively TRBD1 (6 bases). V lost 1 base to trimming and J lost 5 bases, with 9 bases between them. The CDR3 consists of 13 residues. Looked up from germline, CDR1 is KGHSH and CDR2 is LQKENI. CDR3 nucleotides: TGTGCCAGCTCACCACACAGGGACGACGAGCAGTACTTC. Protein product: CASSPHRDDEQYF.

This clone came up a few times. V usage is TRBV5-8 and J usage is TRBJ2-5; the match to TRBD1 covers 8 bases. The CDR3 is 15 residues long. After removal of 0 bases from V and 4 bases from J, the junction contained 5 bases not matched to a gene. Germline V lookup: CDR1 SGHTS, CDR2 YDEGEE. The CDR3 here is CASSLAGQGGETQYF. The CDR3 region has the DNA TGTGCCAGCAGCTTGGCTGGACAGGGCGGAGAGACCCAGTACTTC.

The chain carries TRBV5-1 and TRBJ2-5; tentatively, D is TRBD2 (6 bases). In germline, CDR1 is SGHRS, CDR2 YFSETQ. Trimming removed 5 bases at V and 0 bases at J, with 11 bases between. The CDR3 is made up of 14 amino acids. This CDR3 reads CASSRGGDQETQYF. DNA for the CDR3: TGCGCCAGCAGTCGCGGCGGGGACCAAGAGACCCAGTACTTC.

In this sample, this clone turned up a few times. This rearrangement joins TRBV7-7 to TRBJ2-6; unclear D gene. Germline CDR1 SSHAT, CDR2 FNYEAQ (reference sequence). The V gene lost 5 bases and the J gene lost 4 bases, with 12 bases spanning the gap. The CDR3 has 15 residues. The CDR3 coding sequence is TGTGCCAGCAGCACCCACAAAGCCGGGGCCAACGTCCTGACTTTC. This encodes CASSTHKAGANVLTF.

The chain couples TRBV5-1 to TRBJ1-2; D might be TRBD1 (5 bases). V was cut by 0 bases and J by 2 bases, with 11 bases left in between. The CDR3 totals 15 residues. Germline CDR1 and CDR2: SGHRS and YFSETQ. CDR3 loop: CASSLGTGGNYGYTF. The CDR3 region has the DNA TGCGCCAGCAGCTTGGGTACAGGAGGGAACTATGGCTACACCTTC.

This chain uses TRBV7-2 with TRBJ2-3; D call uncertain. Germline V gene sequence: CDR1 SGHTA, CDR2 FQGNSA. Trimming left V 5 bases short and J 0 bases short, with 9 bases between. This CDR3 is 14 amino acids long. CDR3 residues: CASSPYGSTDTQYF. The CDR3, as DNA: TGTGCCAGCAGCCCCTATGGTAGCACAGATACGCAGTATTTT.

CDR3 residues: CASKAETQYF. The CDR3 region has the DNA TGCGCCAGCAAGGCGGAGACCCAGTACTTC. This chain connects TRBV5-1 to TRBJ2-5; no firm D call. Germline CDR1 is SGHRS and CDR2 is YFSETQ. The CDR3 length is 10 residues. The ends were cut back, 6 bases at V and 5 bases at J, with 5 bases in the middle.

The V gene is TRBV2, the J gene TRBJ2-3, with D uncertain. The CDR3 has 14 residues. Germline-derived CDR1 and CDR2 are SNHLY and FYNNEI. The V end was cut by 3 bases, the J end by 0 bases, with 7 bases between. The CDR3 DNA reads TGTGCCAGCAGTGAGTTCTCGAGCACAGATACGCAGTATTTT. It encodes CASSEFSSTDTQYF.

In this sample, this clone turned up a few times. The chain's CDR3 is CASSLRLAVSTDTQYF. The DNA of the CDR3 is TGTGCCAGCAGCCTCCGACTAGCGGTGAGCACAGATACGCAGTATTTT. This chain links TRBV9 with TRBJ2-3; TRBD2 aligns across 9 bases. Trimming took 4 bases from V and 0 from J; bases not matched to a gene: 6. Germline lookup yields CDR1 SGDLS and CDR2 YYNGEE. This CDR3 region has 16 residues.

The gene calls are TRBV20-1 and TRBJ1-2; D uncertain. Germline-derived CDR1 and CDR2 are DFQATT and SNEGSKA (reference sequence). The CDR3 loop spans 10 amino acids. V was cut by 4 bases and J by 8 bases, with 8 bases left in between. The CDR3 nucleotides are TGCAGTGCTACCCTGTCCGGCTACACCTTC. Amino acids: CSATLSGYTF.

The sample holds a few counts of this clone. Mismatch with germline at one junction end may stem from a read error. V and J are TRBV4-1 and TRBJ1-2; no clear D. This CDR3 has 15 residues. Germline CDR1 MGHRA, CDR2 YSYEKL. The CDR3: CASRQGRPEGYGYTF. The CDR3 nucleotides read TGCGCCAGCAGACAAGGCAGGCCCGAGGGCTATGGCTACACCTTC.

The chain is built from TRBV29-1 and TRBJ2-5, with D perhaps given as TRBD1 or TRBD2 (6 bases each). Trimming stripped 2 bases from V and 4 bases from J, with 14 bases between. The length of the CDR3 is 14 residues. Germline V lookup: CDR1 SQVTM, CDR2 ANQGSEA. The CDR3 DNA reads as TGCAGCGTTGAAAGGGGGGCGCGGGGAGAGACCCAGTACTTC. Protein: CSVERGARGETQYF.

CDR3 coding DNA: TGTGCCAGCAGCCCTCCCCCGGGACTAGCTTCGAGCTCCTACAATGAGCAGTTCTTC. It codes for CASSPPPGLASSSYNEQFF. The V gene is TRBV5-6, the J gene TRBJ2-1; 9 bases are a match to TRBD2. CDR3 size: 19 residues. V was clipped by 4 bases and J by 0 bases; unmatched bases: 14. CDR1 SGHDT and CDR2 YYEEEE come from the germline V gene.

Regarding this clone: Other DNA sequences of this sample code for an identical CDR3. The chain combines TRBV7-2 with TRBJ2-5; D call uncertain. Germline-derived CDR1 and CDR2 are SGHTA and FQGNSA. The CDR3 is 14 residues long. Trimming removed 1 base from V and 0 bases from J, with 6 bases in between. CDR3 sequence reads: CASSLVWDQETQYF. Here the CDR3 DNA reads TGTGCCAGCAGCTTAGTTTGGGACCAAGAGACCCAGTACTTC. Full variable domain (missing parts from reference TRBV7-2 and TRBJ2-5): GAGVSQSPSNKVTEKGKDVELRCDPISGHTALYWYRQSLGQGLEFLIYFQGNSAPDKSGLPSDRFSAERTGGSVSTLTIQRTQQEDSAVYLCASSLVWDQETQYFGPGTRLLVL.

This clone came up a few times. J is TRBJ1-1 and V is TRBV28; D gene unclear. CDR3 length equals 14 residues. The V end lost 5 bases, the J end lost 6 bases, and 16 bases lay between the germline ends. Germline values: CDR1 MDHEN, CDR2 SYDVKM. For the CDR3, the DNA is TGTGCCAGCAGTCCGACGGGCGGAAGGGCTGAAGCTTTCTTT. It translates to CASSPTGGRAEAFF.

This clone showed up just a few times. Other DNA variants within this sample encode the same CDR3. The chain couples TRBV7-9 to TRBJ1-1; the D is unclear. CDR1 and CDR2 (germline): SEHNR, FQNEAQ (reference sequence). Trimming stripped 3 bases from V and 3 bases from J, with 8 bases between. The CDR3 runs 13 residues. The CDR3: CASSLSGDTEAFF. The CDR3 coding sequence is TGTGCCAGCAGCTTGTCCGGGGACACTGAAGCTTTCTTT.

This clone was observed a few times. The chain combines TRBV7-8 with TRBJ2-5; perhaps TRBD2 as D (5 bases). CDR1 is SGHVS and CDR2 is FQNEAQ in the germline V gene. The CDR3 is 12 amino acids. With 5 bases removed from V and 5 bases from J, the gap between germline ends came to 9 bases. This CDR3 reads CASSPTGETQYF. The CDR3 DNA reads TGTGCCAGCAGCCCCACGGGGGAGACCCAGTACTTC. Together with reference TRBV7-8 and TRBJ2-5, the CDR3 gives the full variable domain: GAGVSQSPRYKVAKRGQDVALRCDPISGHVSLFWYQQALGQGPEFLTYFQNEAQLDKSGLPSDRFFAERPEGSVSTLKIQRTQQEDSAVYLCASSPTGETQYFGPGTRLLVL.

The table lists this clone with a few counts. The genes are TRBV7-9 and TRBJ2-6; D not certain. CDR1 is SEHNR and CDR2 is FQNEAQ in the germline V gene (reference sequence). This CDR3 comprises 15 residues. V lost 3 bases and J lost 1, with 7 bases in between. The CDR3 nucleotides read TGTGCCAGCAGCTTCGGCCCATCTGGGGCCAACGTCCTGACTTTC. Translating it yields CASSFGPSGANVLTF.

V and J are TRBV10-2 and TRBJ2-7, with D tentatively TRBD1 (5 bases). Deletions cut 10 bases from V and 3 bases from J, with 16 bases between. Per germline, CDR1 WSHSY and CDR2 SAAADI. The CDR3 has 13 residues. CDR3 sequence: CATTRAGLYEQYF. In DNA form, the CDR3 reads TGCGCCACCACCAGGGCAGGCCTCTACGAGCAGTACTTC.

This chain uses TRBV5-4 with TRBJ2-3; D might be TRBD1 (6 bases). The CDR3 is 14 residues long. CDR1 is SGHNT, CDR2 YYREEE, per germline (reference sequence). Trimming took off 2 bases at V and 1 base at J, with 8 bases between the two ends. The chain's CDR3 is CASSFDRRTDTQYF. For the CDR3, the DNA is TGTGCCAGCAGCTTCGACAGGCGCACAGATACGCAGTATTTT.

This clone was seen ten or more times. As DNA, the CDR3 is TGTGCCAGCACCCCCCCGGACAGGGGTAATGAGCAGTTCTTC. Translation gives CASTPPDRGNEQFF. This chain links TRBV6-5 with TRBJ2-1; 9 bases agree with TRBD1. V gave up 7 bases and J gave up 7 bases; unmatched junction bases: 8. The CDR3 totals 14 residues. Germline loops: CDR1 MNHEY, CDR2 SVGAGI.

The genes are TRBV9 and TRBJ1-1; no clear D. Germline-derived CDR1 and CDR2 are SGDLS and YYNGEE. The V end lost 4 bases, the J end lost 1 base, and 14 bases lay between the germline ends. The CDR3 extends over 15 amino acids. The CDR3 DNA reads TGTGCCAGCAGCTCCCGCAGTGGGCAGAACACTGAAGCTTTCTTT. As protein: CASSSRSGQNTEAFF.

This clone was seen a handful of times. The germline gene is not matched at one end of the junction; a read error may be the cause. For the CDR3, the DNA is TGTGCCAGCAGTGTCACAGGGCAACGGACTGAAGCTTTCTTT. This codes for CASSVTGQRTEAFF. The chain uses TRBV10-3 and TRBJ1-1; maybe TRBD1 (6 bases). CDR1 ENHRY and CDR2 SYGVKD come from the germline V gene. CDR3 length: 14 residues.